These T cell receptor beta chains were read from a single sample in a study of cytomegalovirus exposure and HLA in healthy donors. Assay used: immunoSEQ multiplex PCR; TCRdb lists only in-frame clones, some missing. The table has roughly 100,000 clones, around 76% seen once; the top ten hold 10% to 13%. Sequencing input: PBMCs. These receptors were collected from a young woman in good health and CMV-seropositive. Each CDR3 is given with its conserved first and last residue. A D gene is named only where the DNA matches it firmly. For some rows the clone size is stated as once, few or many, or as a class when expanded; others skip it.

V	J	size	D	CDR3	DNA
TRBV19	TRBJ1-1	.	.	CASSLQGNTEAFF	TGTGCCAGTAGCCTACAGGGGAACACTGAAGCTTTCTTT
TRBV7-9	TRBJ2-7	.	TRBD1	CASSSDRGQRDEQYF	TGTGCCAGCAGCTCCGACAGGGGGCAACGGGACGAGCAGTACTTC
TRBV11-2	TRBJ2-1	once	.	CASSLGWSSYNEQFF	TGTGCCAGCAGCTTAGGGTGGAGCTCCTACAATGAGCAGTTCTTC
TRBV5-4	TRBJ2-3	.	.	CASSTSTDTQYF	TGTGCCAGCAGCACTAGCACAGATACGCAGTATTTT
TRBV7-8	TRBJ2-5	.	TRBD2	CASNRPERSGGRETQYF	TGTGCCAGCAACCGACCTGAACGCAGCGGGGGGCGTGAGACCCAGTACTTC
TRBV7-3	TRBJ2-1	.	.	CASSSRLNNEQFF	TGTGCCAGCAGCTCCCGACTGAACAATGAGCAGTTCTTC
TRBV28	TRBJ2-1	.	TRBD2	CASSFEHSGINEQFF	TGTGCCAGCAGTTTCGAACATAGCGGGATAAATGAGCAGTTCTTC
TRBV4-2	TRBJ1-5	.	TRBD1	CASSRAAGTGGSNQPQHF	TGTGCCAGCAGCCGCGCCGCCGGGACAGGGGGTAGCAATCAGCCCCAGCATTTT
TRBV4-3	TRBJ2-1	.	TRBD2	CASSQEPAGSYNEQFF	TGCGCCAGCAGCCAAGAACCAGCGGGATCTTACAATGAGCAGTTCTTC
TRBV7-3	TRBJ1-2	.	.	CASSPDSSNYGYTF	TGTGCCAGCAGCCCAGACAGCTCTAACTATGGCTACACCTTC
TRBV7-9	TRBJ2-3	.	TRBD2	CASSVGLAGTDTQYF	TGTGCCAGCAGCGTAGGACTAGCCGGCACAGATACGCAGTATTTT
TRBV5-4	TRBJ1-6	once	TRBD1	CASRFLRDREGSPLHF	TGTGCCAGCAGGTTCCTCCGGGACAGGGAGGGATCACCCCTCCACTTT
TRBV5-6	TRBJ1-1	.	.	CASSPGGMNTEAFF	TGTGCCAGCAGCCCGGGAGGTATGAACACTGAAGCTTTCTTT
TRBV6-5	TRBJ2-7	.	TRBD1	CASSHRDRVYEQYF	TGTGCCAGCAGTCACCGGGACAGGGTATACGAGCAGTACTTC
TRBV6-5	TRBJ2-7	once	.	CASSYQAWQPHEQYF	TGTGCCAGCAGTTACCAGGCGTGGCAGCCCCACGAGCAGTACTTC
TRBV28	TRBJ1-5	.	TRBD1	CASRTPTGTGVNQPQHF	TGTGCCAGCAGGACGCCGACCGGGACAGGGGTCAATCAGCCCCAGCATTTT
TRBV5-6	TRBJ2-1	.	TRBD1	CASSGGQGSYNEQFF	TGTGCCAGCAGCGGAGGACAGGGTAGCTACAATGAGCAGTTCTTC
TRBV19	TRBJ2-7	.	TRBD1	CASSTRDRVVYEQYF	TGTGCCAGTAGTACCCGGGACAGGGTAGTCTACGAGCAGTACTTC
TRBV7-2	TRBJ2-1	.	TRBD2	CASSLRLGLAGGGNEQFF	TGTGCCAGCAGCTTGAGGTTGGGACTAGCGGGAGGGGGGAATGAGCAGTTCTTC
TRBV13	TRBJ2-7	.	.	CASSLESLELPYEQYF	TGTGCCAGCAGCTTAGAATCGTTGGAACTACCCTACGAGCAGTACTTC
TRBV4-3	TRBJ2-7	few	.	CASSHDRSYEQYF	TGCGCCAGCAGCCACGACAGGTCCTACGAGCAGTACTTC
TRBV10-3	TRBJ2-4	few	.	CAIGGGGTQYF	TGTGCCATCGGGGGAGGGGGGACTCAGTACTTC
TRBV10-3	TRBJ2-7	few	TRBD2	CAISPIGTSGEQYF	TGTGCCATCAGCCCAATCGGGACTAGCGGCGAGCAGTACTTC
TRBV10-3	TRBJ1-5	.	TRBD1	CAAGQDNQPQHF	TGTGCCGCCGGACAGGACAATCAGCCCCAGCATTTT